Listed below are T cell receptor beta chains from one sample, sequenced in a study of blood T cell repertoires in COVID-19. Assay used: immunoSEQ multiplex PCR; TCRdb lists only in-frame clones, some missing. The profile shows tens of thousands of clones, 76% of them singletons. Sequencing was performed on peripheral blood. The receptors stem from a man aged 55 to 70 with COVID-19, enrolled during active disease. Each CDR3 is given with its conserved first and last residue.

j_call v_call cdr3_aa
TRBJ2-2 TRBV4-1 CASSLRATGGIVTGELFF
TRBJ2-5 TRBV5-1 CASRPRDDETQYF
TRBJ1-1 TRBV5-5 CASSLQALRTEAFF
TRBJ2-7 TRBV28 CASRGPGTSYEQYF
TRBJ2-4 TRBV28 CASSPHEGGSGIQYF
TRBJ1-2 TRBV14 CATSGGIGYTF
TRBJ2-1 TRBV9 CASSVSGASYNEQFF
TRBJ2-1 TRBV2 CASNRGLEYNEQFF
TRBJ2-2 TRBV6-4 CASSAATGSTGELFF
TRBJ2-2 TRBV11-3 CARRARVGSGSLGELFF
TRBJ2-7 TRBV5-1 CASSISSGNYEQYF
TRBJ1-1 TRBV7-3 CASSPHGGTEAFF
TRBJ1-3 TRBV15 CATSRDSGAGNTIYF
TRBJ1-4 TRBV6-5 CASSYSETNEKLFF
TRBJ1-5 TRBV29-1 CSVGGRDQPQHF